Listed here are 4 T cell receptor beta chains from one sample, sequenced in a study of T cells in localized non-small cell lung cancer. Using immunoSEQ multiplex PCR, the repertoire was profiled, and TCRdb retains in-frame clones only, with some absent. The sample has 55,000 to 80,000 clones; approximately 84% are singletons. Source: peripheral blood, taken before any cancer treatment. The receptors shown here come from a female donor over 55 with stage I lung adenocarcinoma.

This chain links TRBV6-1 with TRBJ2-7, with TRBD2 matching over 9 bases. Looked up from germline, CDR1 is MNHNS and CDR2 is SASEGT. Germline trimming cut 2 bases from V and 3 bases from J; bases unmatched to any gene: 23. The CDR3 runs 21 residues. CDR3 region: CASSESPVRGGLVGYFYEQYF. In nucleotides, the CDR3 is TGTGCCAGCAGTGAATCACCCGTGCGGGGGGGCCTTGTAGGGTACTTCTACGAGCAGTACTTC.

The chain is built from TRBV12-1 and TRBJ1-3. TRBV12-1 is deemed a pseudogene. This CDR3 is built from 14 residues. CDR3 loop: CARYYGVVGNTIYF. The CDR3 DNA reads TGTGCCAGATATTACGGGGTCGTTGGAAACACCATATATTTT.

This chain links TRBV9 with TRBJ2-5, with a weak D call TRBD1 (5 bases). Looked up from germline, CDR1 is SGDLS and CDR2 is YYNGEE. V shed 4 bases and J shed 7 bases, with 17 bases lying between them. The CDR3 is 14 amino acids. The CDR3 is CASSPTVSRWTQYF. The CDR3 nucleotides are TGTGCCAGCAGCCCGACAGTCTCAAGATGGACCCAGTACTTC.

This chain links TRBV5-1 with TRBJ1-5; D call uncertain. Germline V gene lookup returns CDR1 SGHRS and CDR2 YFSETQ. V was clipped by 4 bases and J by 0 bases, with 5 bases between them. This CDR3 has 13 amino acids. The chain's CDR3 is CASSLYSNQPQHF. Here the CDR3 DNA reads TGCGCCAGCAGCCTATATAGCAATCAGCCCCAGCATTTT.